Listed here are 31 T cell receptor beta chains from one sample, sequenced in a study of graft-versus-host responses after intestinal transplantation. These receptors' targets are unknown. Data came from immunoSEQ multiplex PCR; TCRdb stores just in-frame clones and leaves some out. The sample holds 84,000 or so clones; roughly 85% are singletons and the top ten take 0.8% to 0.9%. The input for sequencing was unstimulated CD4+ T cells sorted from spleen or lymph node cells, taken before intestinal transplant. These TCRs come from a human donor who received an intestinal transplant.

The rearrangement uses TRBV5-1 and TRBJ2-5; tentatively, D is TRBD1 (6 bases). Looked up from germline, CDR1 is SGHRS and CDR2 is YFSETQ. The CDR3 sequence is 14 residues long. V was pared by 2 bases and J by 4 bases, with 12 bases between. The CDR3 coding sequence is TGCGCCAGCAGCTTAATGGGGGCGGGAGAGACCCAGTACTTC. This sequence encodes CASSLMGAGETQYF.

With respect to this clone: A read error may account for a junction end that differs from germline. The gene calls are TRBV13 and TRBJ1-2; D may be TRBD1 (6 bases). Germline V CDR1 and CDR2: PRHDT, FYEKMQ (reference sequence). CDR3 length: 13 residues. The chain's CDR3 is CASRLTGTSLIPF. In DNA form, the CDR3 reads TGTGCCAGCAGGCTAACAGGGACAAGTTTAATCCCCTTC.

The CDR3 nucleotides are TGTGCCAGCAGCCAACAGGGGAACTATGGCTACACCTTC. This gives the protein CASSQQGNYGYTF. This chain joins TRBV6-5 and TRBJ1-2; TRBD1 matches 7 bases. Germline-derived CDR1 and CDR2 are MNHEY and SVGAGI. V lost 6 bases to trimming and J lost 2 bases; unmatched junction nucleotides: 3. This CDR3 is built from 13 residues.

This clone was seen a single time. This sequence joins TRBV2 and TRBJ1-1; D call uncertain. Germline V gene lookup returns CDR1 SNHLY and CDR2 FYNNEI. Trimming took off 7 bases at V and 1 base at J, with 10 bases between the two ends. The CDR3 spans 13 residues. The CDR3, as DNA: TGTGCCAGCACCTACAGACCGAACACTGAAGCTTTCTTT. Its protein product is CASTYRPNTEAFF.

This chain links TRBV11-2 with TRBJ1-6; D ambiguous. CDR1 is SGHAT and CDR2 is FQNNGV in the germline V gene. V gave up 5 bases and J gave up 7 bases, with 12 bases separating them. The CDR3 runs to 14 residues. The CDR3 loop reads CASSPQTRNSPLHF. The CDR3 DNA reads TGTGCCAGCAGCCCGCAGACGAGGAATTCACCCCTCCACTTT.

This clone was seen a single time. The chain carries TRBV29-1 and TRBJ2-2; 12 bases fit TRBD1. Germline V gene lookup returns CDR1 SQVTM and CDR2 ANQGSEA. The V and J ends lost 7 bases and 2 bases, in that order; junction bases with no gene match: 2. CDR3 length: 14 residues. CDR3 nucleotides: TGCAGCGCCGGGACAGGGGGCAACACCGGGGAGCTGTTTTTT. The encoded protein is CSAGTGGNTGELFF.

J is TRBJ2-5 and V is TRBV5-6; 8 bases fit TRBD2. V shed 4 bases, J shed 1 base, and the junction held 9 bases outside the gene matches. This CDR3 has 16 amino acids. Germline lookup yields CDR1 SGHDT and CDR2 YYEEEE. The chain's CDR3 is CASSHRTGTSQETQYF. In DNA form, the CDR3 reads TGTGCCAGCAGCCACCGAACCGGGACTAGCCAAGAGACCCAGTACTTC.

This clone has just a few counts. The chain employs TRBV6-1 and TRBJ1-5; possible D gene TRBD1, 6 bases. Germline V lookup: CDR1 MNHNS, CDR2 SASEGT. This CDR3 region has 15 residues. V gave up 2 bases and J gave up 3 bases, with 11 bases separating them. CDR3 DNA sequence: TGTGCCAGCAGTGAAACGGGGGGGCCCAATCAGCCCCAGCATTTT. Amino acid sequence: CASSETGGPNQPQHF.

This chain links TRBV20-1 with TRBJ1-4; D unclear. From germline, CDR1 is DFQATT and CDR2 SNEGSKA (reference sequence). V gave up 4 bases and J gave up 10 bases, with 10 bases separating them. This CDR3 comprises 11 residues. The CDR3 spells CSAIPDTKLFF. The CDR3 DNA is TGCAGTGCTATTCCCGACACAAAACTGTTTTTT.

The chain recombines TRBV11-1 with TRBJ2-1; D perhaps matches TRBD2 (6 bases). Germline V gene sequence: CDR1 SGHAT, CDR2 FQDESV (reference sequence). V was shortened by 1 base and J by 1 base, with 11 bases between the two germline ends. The CDR3 loop spans 16 amino acids. Here the CDR3 DNA reads TGTGCCAGCAGCTTAGGTAGGGCGGGATCCTACAATGAGCAGTTCTTC. It codes for CASSLGRAGSYNEQFF.

The rearrangement joins TRBV30 to TRBJ1-2, with TRBD1 as a possible D gene (5 bases). Germline values: CDR1 GTSNPN, CDR2 SVGIG (reference sequence). Trimming removed 2 bases at V and 7 bases at J, with 14 bases between. The CDR3 contains 13 residues. CDR3 amino acids: CAWSWQGIGGYTF. The CDR3 DNA is TGTGCCTGGAGTTGGCAGGGTATTGGTGGCTACACCTTC.

The V call is TRBV7-9, the J call TRBJ2-7, with D perhaps matching TRBD2 (5 bases). Trimming shortened V by 4 bases and J by 0 bases, and 7 bases separated the two germline ends. CDR3 size: 13 residues. Germline lookup yields CDR1 SEHNR and CDR2 FQNEAQ (reference sequence). The CDR3 here is CASSSTSSYEQYF. CDR3 nucleotide sequence: TGTGCCAGCAGCTCTACTAGCTCCTACGAGCAGTACTTC.

The chain combines TRBV5-6 with TRBJ1-1, with D maybe TRBD1 (6 bases). Trimming took 4 bases from V and 8 from J, leaving 15 bases between them. Germline loops: CDR1 SGHDT, CDR2 YYEEEE. CDR3 length equals 13 residues. The CDR3: CASSQGYRREAFF. CDR3 sequence (DNA): TGTGCCAGCAGCCAGGGGTATAGGCGAGAAGCTTTCTTT.

This clone was detected only once. The CDR3 DNA follows: TGCAGCGTTGAAGATGGGAGGGGCACAGATACGCAGTATTTT. The encoded protein is CSVEDGRGTDTQYF. The V and J genes are TRBV29-1 and TRBJ2-3; 7 nucleotides match TRBD2. CDR3 size: 14 residues. J lost 1 base, V lost 0 bases, and 1 base had no gene match. The V gene's germline CDR1 is SQVTM and CDR2 ANQGSEA.

The V call is TRBV5-1, the J call TRBJ2-5; 7 bases agree with TRBD1. V was clipped by 1 base and J by 0 bases; unmatched bases: 6. The CDR3 sequence is 16 residues long. CDR1 SGHRS and CDR2 YFSETQ come from the germline V gene. CDR3 DNA sequence: TGCGCCAGCAGCTTGATGGGGACAGCCCACCAAGAGACCCAGTACTTC. The encoded protein is CASSLMGTAHQETQYF.

The genes are TRBV9 and TRBJ1-4, with TRBD1 identical over 8 bases. J lost 6 bases, V lost 3 bases, and 7 bases had no gene match. Germline values: CDR1 SGDLS, CDR2 YYNGEE. This CDR3 is 15 amino acids long. The DNA for the CDR3 is TGTGCCAGCAGCGGAGACAGGGGAGGGGATGAAAAACTGTTTTTT. This translates into CASSGDRGGDEKLFF. The whole variable domain, filled in from reference TRBV9 and TRBJ1-4, reads DSGVTQTPKHLITATGQRVTLRCSPRSGDLSVYWYQQSLDQGLQFLIQYYNGEERAKGNILERFSAQQFPDLHSELNLSSLELGDSALYFCASSGDRGGDEKLFFGSGTQLSVL.

This clone came up a few times. The chain combines TRBV21-1 with TRBJ2-5; the table names TRBD1, a call not compared with the DNA. TRBV21-1 is flagged as a pseudogene. The CDR3 covers 14 residues. The CDR3 DNA is TGTGCCAGCATACAGGCCGGATACAAAGAGACCCAGTACTTC. Its protein product is CASIQAGYKETQYF.

The chain couples TRBV10-3 to TRBJ2-5; maybe TRBD2 (5 bases). The CDR3 loop spans 13 amino acids. The V gene's germline CDR1 is ENHRY and CDR2 SYGVKD. V was clipped by 6 bases and J by 4 bases, with 12 bases between them. This CDR3 is CAIRYDGGETQYF. Written as DNA, the CDR3 is TGTGCCATCAGATACGACGGAGGAGAGACCCAGTACTTC.

The chain has TRBV19 and TRBJ1-3; D not certain. The germline CDR1 and CDR2 sequences are LNHDA and SQIVND (reference sequence). Trimming shortened V by 4 bases and J by 0 bases, and 13 bases separated the two germline ends. The CDR3 is made up of 16 amino acids. The CDR3 sequence is CASSTPWANSGNTIYF. The CDR3 DNA follows: TGTGCCAGTAGTACCCCATGGGCCAACTCTGGAAACACCATATATTTT.

This clone was counted only a few times. J is TRBJ2-7 and V is TRBV4-2, with D possibly being TRBD2 (6 bases). The CDR3 runs to 15 residues. Germline lookup yields CDR1 LGHNA and CDR2 YNFKEQ. The V end lost 4 bases, the J end lost 3 bases, and 16 bases lay between the germline ends. CDR3 DNA sequence: TGTGCCAGCAGCCTCCGTGGCGGGGCCCTCTACGAGCAGTACTTC. It translates to CASSLRGGALYEQYF.

DNA for the CDR3: TGTGCCAGCAGCCCCCAGGGACAGTTTTCCTACGAGCAGTACTTC. The encoded protein is CASSPQGQFSYEQYF. The chain combines TRBV28 with TRBJ2-7; the match to TRBD1 covers 7 bases. Per germline, CDR1 MDHEN and CDR2 SYDVKM. Losses at the gene ends were 6 bases for V and 1 base for J; bases not matched to a gene: 9. The CDR3 totals 15 residues.

This clone was found a few times. The chain has TRBV5-7 and TRBJ2-5, with a weak D call TRBD2 (6 bases). TRBV5-7 qualifies as an ORF whose function is uncertain. CDR3 length equals 12 residues. V was clipped by 2 bases and J by 5 bases, with 7 bases between them. The CDR3 protein is CASSFGGETQYF. CDR3 DNA: TGTGCCAGCAGCTTCGGAGGGGAGACCCAGTACTTC.

The rearrangement joins TRBV6-4 to TRBJ2-1, with TRBD2 matching 10 bases. J lost 8 bases, V lost 1 base, and 5 bases had no gene match. The CDR3 has 15 residues. Germline CDR1 is MRHNA and CDR2 is SNTAGT. The CDR3 DNA is TGTGCCAGCAGTGACTTTGCTAGCGGGAGCTATGAGCAGTTCTTC. This translates into CASSDFASGSYEQFF.

This rearrangement joins TRBV4-2 to TRBJ1-5; the D gene is possibly TRBD1 (6 bases). The CDR3 has 17 amino acids. V shed 0 bases and J shed 3 bases, with 15 bases lying between them. Germline V gene data show CDR1 as LGHNA and CDR2 as YNFKEQ. CDR3 sequence (DNA): TGTGCCAGCAGCCAAGATAGAGGGGCAGGGGCCAATCAGCCCCAGCATTTT. Protein: CASSQDRGAGANQPQHF.

This rearrangement joins TRBV2 to TRBJ1-4; D gene ambiguous. V was clipped by 2 bases and J by 8 bases, with 12 bases between them. Germline CDR1 is SNHLY and CDR2 is FYNNEI. This CDR3 comprises 14 residues. Written as DNA, the CDR3 is TGTGCCAGCAGTGAAAGCGGTTATCGGGAAAAACTGTTTTTT. Translated: CASSESGYREKLFF.

The chain couples TRBV5-1 to TRBJ2-5; D may be TRBD2 (6 bases). Per germline, CDR1 SGHRS and CDR2 YFSETQ. The V gene lost 1 base and the J gene lost 2 bases, with 12 bases spanning the gap. The length of the CDR3 is 15 residues. The CDR3 loop reads CASSLLRAGQETQYF. CDR3 nucleotides: TGCGCCAGCAGCTTGTTGCGCGCGGGACAAGAGACCCAGTACTTC.

This clone was observed a handful of times. The chain combines TRBV2 with TRBJ2-7; tentative D call: TRBD2 (5 bases). CDR3 size: 13 residues. The V gene lost 5 bases and the J gene lost 0 bases, with 8 bases spanning the gap. Germline V gene data show CDR1 as SNHLY and CDR2 as FYNNEI. CDR3 coding DNA: TGTGCCAGCAGTTGGACTGTCTCCTACGAGCAGTACTTC. Its protein is CASSWTVSYEQYF.

Points on this clone: A junction boundary mismatches the germline segment, possibly from a read error. The chain is built from TRBV7-7 and TRBJ2-1; 12 positions agree with TRBD2. This CDR3 comprises 17 residues. Per the germline V gene, CDR1 is SSHAT and CDR2 is FNYEAQ (reference sequence). This chain's CDR3 is CASSLFPGTSGSNEQFF. The DNA of the CDR3 is TGTGCTAGCAGCTTATTCCCCGGGACTAGCGGGTCCAATGAGCAGTTCTTC.

This rearrangement joins TRBV5-1 to TRBJ2-7, with TRBD1 identical over 7 bases. CDR3 length: 14 residues. V shed 4 bases, J shed 7 bases, and the junction held 11 bases outside the gene matches. Germline loops: CDR1 SGHRS, CDR2 YFSETQ. CDR3 DNA sequence: TGCGCCAGCAGCAAATCGACAGGGTCGGGGGAGCAGTACTTC. It is translated as CASSKSTGSGEQYF. Complete variable domain (other parts from reference TRBV5-1 and TRBJ2-7): KAGVTQTPRYLIKTRGQQVTLSCSPISGHRSVSWYQQTPGQGLQFLFEYFSETQRNKGNFPGRFSGRQFSNSRSEMNVSTLELGDSALYLCASSKSTGSGEQYFGPGTRLTVT.

V and J are TRBV5-6 and TRBJ2-2; D is unclear. Trimming took off 3 bases at V and 1 base at J, with 10 bases between the two ends. This CDR3 region has 15 residues. Per germline, CDR1 SGHDT and CDR2 YYEEEE. The chain's CDR3 is CASSSISGNTGELFF. DNA for the CDR3: TGTGCCAGCAGCTCCATCTCAGGGAACACCGGGGAGCTGTTTTTT.

In DNA form, the CDR3 reads TGTGCCAGCAGCAATAGAGGGGGCGGGTACGAGCAGTACTTC. Translation: CASSNRGGGYEQYF. The chain carries TRBV7-2 and TRBJ2-7; 7 bases agree with TRBD1. The CDR3 runs to 14 residues. Germline V gives CDR1 SGHTA, CDR2 FQGNSA. V shed 5 bases and J 4 bases; nucleotides not matched to a gene: 8. The variable domain in full, with the rest retrieved from reference TRBV7-2 and TRBJ2-7, is GAGVSQSPSNKVTEKGKDVELRCDPISGHTALYWYRQSLGQGLEFLIYFQGNSAPDKSGLPSDRFSAERTGGSVSTLTIQRTQQEDSAVYLCASSNRGGGYEQYFGPGTRLTVT.